Listed below are T cell receptor beta chains from one sample, sequenced in a study of T cells in Graves' hyperthyroidism and ophthalmopathy. TCRdb fed the multiplex PCR reads into MiXCR, producing one record per CDR3 protein. The sample comprises 600,000 or so distinct CDR3 sequences, 46% of which are singletons, and roughly 8.2% rests with the top ten. The specimen was peripheral blood or thyroid tissue (not recorded which). The source of these receptors is a woman aged 18-35 years with Graves' hyperthyroidism. Each CDR3 is given with its conserved first and last residue. The D gene is left open where the match is weak. A clone size is listed for some rows: how often the clone was seen (once, few, many), or a class if it is expanded.

v_gene	d_gene	abundance	j_gene	len	CDR3nt	CDR3aa
TRBV2	.	many	TRBJ2-7	12	TGTGCCAGCAGTACCGATGGGATCGAGCAGTACTTC	CASSTDGIEQYF
TRBV5-1	.	.	TRBJ1-5	13	TGCGCCAGCAGCAAACAGGGTAATCAGCCCCAGCATTTT	CASSKQGNQPQHF
TRBV7-2	.	.	TRBJ1-5	16	TGCGCCAGCAGCCAAGATGGGCAGGGTCTCAATCAGCCCCAGCATTTT	CASSQDGQGLNQPQHF
TRBV7-3	.	.	TRBJ2-7	14	TGCGCCAGCAGCCCAAGAAGAGAGGCCCACGAGCAGTACTTC	CASSPRREAHEQYF
TRBV7-2	TRBD2	many	TRBJ2-5	15	TGTGCCAGCAGCTTAGTTGGGACTAGTGGAGAGACCCAGTACTTC	CASSLVGTSGETQYF
TRBV4-1	.	few	TRBJ2-7	14	TGCGCCAGCAGCCAAGCTGGGGGCACCTACGAGCAGTACTTC	CASSQAGGTYEQYF
TRBV10-3	.	few	TRBJ1-2	14	TGTGCCAGCAGTGACCCGCGTGGGCGCTATGGCTACACCTTC	CASSDPRGRYGYTF
TRBV6-1	TRBD1	.	TRBJ1-1	15	TGTGCCAGCCAAAGGGCCTGGGACAGGGGAGCTGAAGCTTTCTTT	CASQRAWDRGAEAFF
TRBV6-1	.	few	TRBJ2-7	12	TGTGCCAGCTCACCTACCAAGGCCGAGCAGTACTTC	CASSPTKAEQYF
TRBV12-3/TRBV12-4	TRBD1	.	TRBJ1-2	13	TGTGCCAGCAGACCAGATGGACAGGGAGAAAACACCTTC	CASRPDGQGENTF
TRBV12-3/TRBV12-4	TRBD1	many	TRBJ1-2	13	TGTGCCAGCAGTTTGGACAGGGGCTATGGCTACACCTTC	CASSLDRGYGYTF
TRBV19	.	few	TRBJ2-5	15	TGTGCCAGTAGTATAGACCCGGGCGGGCAAGAGACCCAGTACTTC	CASSIDPGGQETQYF
TRBV6-6	TRBD1	few	TRBJ1-5	13	TGTGCCAGCAGATGGGACAGAGTGGCGCCCCAGCATTTT	CASRWDRVAPQHF
TRBV10-2	TRBD1	many	TRBJ2-7	11	TGCGCCATTCTACAGGGGGACGAGCAGTACTTC	CAILQGDEQYF
TRBV11-2	TRBD1	.	TRBJ2-7	14	TGTGCCAGCAGCGCTACAGGGGTTCAGAACGAGCAGTACTTC	CASSATGVQNEQYF
TRBV10-3	.	many	TRBJ1-2	14	TGTGCCATCAGTGAGCCGGGCCTCATGGGTGGCTACACCTTC	CAISEPGLMGGYTF
TRBV7-8	.	.	TRBJ1-4	13	TGTGCCAGCAGCTTAGACGCGGGTCGAAAACTGTTTTTT	CASSLDAGRKLFF
TRBV7-8	.	few	TRBJ1-1	17	TGTGCCAGCAGTCGATACCTCACAGGGAAGATGAACACTGAAGCTTTCTTT	CASSRYLTGKMNTEAFF